The T cell receptor beta chain described here comes from a study of blood T cell repertoires in COVID-19. Study summary: COVID-19 samples from acute and convalescent phases originated in the United States, Italy and Spain. Sources were T cells, B-cell-depleted T cells, or PBMCs; the material itself was cDNA or gDNA.

In the study's own analysis: Counts of nucleated cells, estimated from reference gene primer amplification, were obtained. Assay used: immunoSEQ multiplex PCR; TCRdb lists only in-frame clones, some missing. V and J calls and clone size follow that table, whereas D and trimming were derived from the DNA. The sample has about 180,000 clones, 80% to 90% seen once. The CDR3 is 13 residues long. Trimming removed 6 bases at V and 7 bases at J, with 15 bases between. The V gene's germline CDR1 is SQVTM and CDR2 ANQGSEA. V usage is TRBV29-1 and J usage is TRBJ2-2; perhaps TRBD1 as D (5 bases). This receptor was identified in a human donor with active or convalescent COVID-19. The donor label of this sample is uncertain. Sequencing used peripheral blood. The CDR3 DNA sequence: TGCAGCGTCGCCTTTATGGGGCGCGGGGAGCTGTTTTTT. Its protein is CSVAFMGRGELFF.